The clone carrying this TCR beta chain was recorded many times. Its target is not known. The read stops 3 residues short of the end of the CDR3; the missing end is completed from the germline J gene. This record belongs to a study of T cell clonality in common variable immunodeficiency. Regarding the study as a whole: TCRbeta clonality was increased in CVID versus healthy controls.

CDR3 size: 15 residues. Trimming cost V 2 bases and J 8 bases; bases outside gene matches: 8. Per germline, CDR1 MNHEY and CDR2 SVGEGT. CVID and control samples used equivalent genomic DNA input. Sequencing used immunoSEQ multiplex PCR; TCRdb keeps in-frame clones, though not all of them. This sample comprises 40,000 to 65,000 clones, none seen once only. The sample was peripheral blood mononuclear cells. V gene TRBV6-2 or TRBV6-3 combines with J gene TRBJ2-1; 8 nucleotides agree with TRBD2. The receptor comes from a person aged 18 to 70 in good health. The sequenced part of the CDR3 DNA is TGTGCCAGCAGTTACCTTCGCGGGGGGATTGATGAG. Translated: CASSYLRGGIDE. The complete CDR3 reads CASSYLRGGIDEQFF.